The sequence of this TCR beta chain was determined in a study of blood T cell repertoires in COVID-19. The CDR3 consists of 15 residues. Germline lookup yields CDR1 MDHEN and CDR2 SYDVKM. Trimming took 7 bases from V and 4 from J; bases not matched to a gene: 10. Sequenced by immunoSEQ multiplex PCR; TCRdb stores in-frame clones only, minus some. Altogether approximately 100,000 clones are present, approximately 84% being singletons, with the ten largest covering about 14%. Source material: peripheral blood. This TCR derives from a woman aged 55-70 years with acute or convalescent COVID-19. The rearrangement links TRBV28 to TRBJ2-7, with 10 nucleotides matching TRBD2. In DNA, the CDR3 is TGTGCCAGCACGAGCGGGAGGGCCCTGATTTACGAGCAGTACTTC. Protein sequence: CASTSGRALIYEQYF.